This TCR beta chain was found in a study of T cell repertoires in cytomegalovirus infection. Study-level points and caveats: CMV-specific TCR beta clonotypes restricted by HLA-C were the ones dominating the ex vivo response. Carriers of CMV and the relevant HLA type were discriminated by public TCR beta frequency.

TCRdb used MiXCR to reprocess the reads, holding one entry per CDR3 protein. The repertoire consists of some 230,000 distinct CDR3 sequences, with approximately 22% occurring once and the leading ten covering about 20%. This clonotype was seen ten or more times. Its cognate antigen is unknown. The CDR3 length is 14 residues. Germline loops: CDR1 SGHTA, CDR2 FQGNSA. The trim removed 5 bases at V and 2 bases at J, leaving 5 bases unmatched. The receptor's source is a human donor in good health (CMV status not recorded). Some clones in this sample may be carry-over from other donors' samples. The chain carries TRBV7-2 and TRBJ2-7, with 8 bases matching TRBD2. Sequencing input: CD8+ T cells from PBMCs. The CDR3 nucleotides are TGTGCCAGCAGCCCTTTCGGGGGGGCCTACGAGCAGTACTTC. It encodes CASSPFGGAYEQYF.